This T cell receptor beta chain was observed in a study of blood T cell repertoires in COVID-19 (dated by TCRdb to 2020 to 2022). Notes on the research overall: Samples covering the acute and convalescent phases of COVID-19 were provided by collaborators in the United States, Italy and Spain. A de-identified subject ID, COVID-19 status, age in years and sex were almost always included in the sample metadata. Where HLA class I and class II types were available, the types were taken from metadata supplied by the sample provider, not from assay-based typing. Deeply sampled blood TCRbeta repertoires from subjects exposed to, actively infected with, or recovered from COVID-19 were included in the dataset. The repertoires were released in a freely available public database meant as a resource for research on the immune response to SARS-CoV-2. The samples were drawn from the first 160 participants of the ongoing ImmuneRACE study and from more than 1,000 subjects provided by 6 global collaborators. The material from the prospective study consisted of cDNA or gDNA derived from T cells, B-cell-depleted T cells, or PBMCs.

The CDR3 numbers 14 residues from cysteine through phenylalanine. Only the CDR3 part of the read is kept: 42 bases, read in frame from the first base. CDR1 is given as MDHEN and CDR2 as SYDVKM, both from the germline V gene. A distance of 11 bases separates the germline ends of V and J, which lose 4 bases and 2 bases respectively. TCRbeta CDR3 regions were amplified from genomic DNA by means of the immunoSEQ Assay, a bias-controlled multiplex PCR. From the authors' description of their analysis: Nucleated cell counts per sample were estimated from amplification of reference gene primers within the assay. Sequence reads were collapsed and filtered to measure the absolute abundance of every unique TCRbeta CDR3 rearrangement. For each sample, productive Simpson clonality was calculated as the square root of Simpson's diversity index over productive rearrangements. TCRdb took over this immuneACCESS table, retaining in-frame rearrangements with V and J assigned. Such tables are incomplete; in checked studies, under half of the missing clones stem from an unresolved V gene, and the remainder is unexplained. The V and J calls and clone size are taken from that table; D and trimming were inferred from the DNA. Here the sample has 280,000 or so clones; approximately 88% occur a single time. The leading ten clones occupy approximately 7% of the sample.

A second Seattle source provided samples from volunteer blood donors who had recovered from COVID-19. Whole blood was collected in K2EDTA tubes by collaborating institutions according to the institutions' own protocols. Collaborator samples were shipped for TCRbeta analysis as frozen whole blood, isolated PBMCs, or DNA extracted from either sample type. Summary of the overall study and its limitations: Clinical and demographic metadata were provided uncurated, with the amount varying by source and participant.

Comment on this clone: It lacks a known antigen. The sample holds no much larger clone one base away, and base qualities are not on file.

Sequencing used peripheral blood. The sequence was collected from a woman aged 30 to 39 who had recovered from COVID-19. Recombination linked TRBV28 to TRBJ2-5, and TRBD2 may be the D gene, going by 7 matching bases. The CDR3 has the sequence CASSWGGAQETQYF. In nucleotides, the sequence is TGTGCCAGCAGTTGGGGGGGGGCGCAAGAGACCCAGTACTTC.